This T cell receptor beta chain was retrieved from a study of Graves' ophthalmopathy and Graves' hyperthyroidism. CDR1 is SGHVS, CDR2 FQNEAQ, per germline. The ends were cut back, 3 bases at V and 2 bases at J, with 8 bases in the middle. The CDR3 is 13 residues long. Whole-study results and caveats: Blood shared most expanded thyroid clonotypes above 0.001 frequency. Ophthalmopathy progression was predicted with around 71% sensitivity and roughly 72% specificity.

A diagnosis was made from clinical symptoms together with serum thyroxine, TRAb, thyroid ultrasound and orbital computed tomography. PBMCs had their origin in fresh peripheral blood (roughly 11 ml). CDR3 regions of TCR beta were amplified from RNA transcripts. The first round was an RT-PCR with HTBI primers, and the second round was a multiplex PCR. Via MiXCR, TCRdb re-called the multiplex PCR reads, giving one row per CDR3 protein. The data contain 300,000 to 500,000 distinct CDR3 sequences, 15% to 19% of them singletons. Notes on this clonotype: Its specificity is unknown.

The clonotype originates from a woman aged 18-30 years with stable Graves' hyperthyroidism. The gene calls are TRBV7-8 and TRBJ2-7; D ambiguous. The sequencing sample was made of peripheral blood. CDR3 in amino acids: CASSFSRTYEQYF. CDR3 DNA sequence: TGTGCCAGCAGCTTTTCCAGAACCTACGAGCAGTACTTC. Together with reference TRBV7-8 and TRBJ2-7, the CDR3 gives the full variable domain: GAGVSQSPRYKVAKRGQDVALRCDPISGHVSLFWYQQALGQGPEFLTYFQNEAQLDKSGLPSDRFFAERPEGSVSTLKIQRTQQEDSAVYLCASSFSRTYEQYFGPGTRLTVT.